This T cell receptor (beta chain) was identified during a study of CD8+ T cells in alopecia areata. Extraction of RNA preceded its reverse transcription into cDNA, which served as the sequencing template. TCRdb's copy holds only in-frame clones and misses some; the assay was immunoSEQ multiplex PCR. There are around 100,000 clones in the sample; around 70% occur only once, and roughly 17% lies in the top ten. The sample's treatment: oral pan-JAK inhibitor, 5-10 mg twice daily. Peripheral blood and lesional scalp punch biopsies came from alopecia areata patients. On this clone: Compared with germline, one end of the junction differs, possibly owing to a read error.

CDR3 size: 13 residues. The germline CDR1 and CDR2 sequences are SEHNR and FQNEAQ (reference sequence). Material: CD8+ T cells sorted from blood, obtained around week 42, from a patient treated with tofacitinib. The receptor was derived from a human donor with alopecia areata. J is TRBJ2-7 and V is TRBV7-9; D ambiguous. In DNA form, the CDR3 reads TGTGCCAGCACCTTAAATAAAGGCCACGAGCAGTACTTC. It translates to CASTLNKGHEQYF.